This entry is about one T cell receptor (beta chain). These data come from a study of OX40 agonist ivuxolimab in advanced cancers. About the research overall: An anti-OX40 (CD134) antibody with agonistic activity, ivuxolimab, was administered to patients.

This CDR3 has 11 amino acids. Trimming cost V 5 bases and J 12 bases, with 14 bases left between them. The germline V gene has CDR1 SGHAT and CDR2 FQNNGV. Only in-frame clones appear in the TCRdb table, and some are missing; sequencing was by immunoSEQ multiplex PCR. The sample shows about 58,000 clones, more than 80% of them seen only once. The source is an adult with an advanced solid tumor such as melanoma, head and neck, liver or kidney cancer. The J gene is TRBJ2-7, the V gene TRBV11-2; D is ambiguous. Sequences were derived from CD4+ or CD8+ T cells sorted from blood, sampled in a trial of the OX40 agonist ivuxolimab. The CDR3 is CASSAYPTLYF. CDR3 DNA sequence: TGTGCCAGCAGCGCCTACCCTACCCTGTACTTC.